The 23 T cell receptor beta chains presented below share a single source sample, sequenced in a study of post-analysis software for immune sequencing data. These TCRs are of unknown antigen specificity. Broader study findings: When patients were compared with controls, four or five TRBV segments were more frequent, TRBV5-6, TRBV5-1 and TRBV20-1 among them.

Tagging with unique molecular identifiers was a feature of the TCR beta cDNA libraries. TCRdb processed the PCR reads anew with MiXCR; each CDR3 protein has one entry. Among around 700,000 distinct CDR3 sequences, around 60% were seen once, and the ten largest hold 11%. The sample consisted of blood. The receptor set was obtained from a girl aged 2 to 10 with multiple sclerosis.

The chain employs TRBV5-1 and TRBJ2-5; TRBD1 is a possible D gene (6 bases). Germline CDR1 SGHRS, CDR2 YFSETQ. V shed 4 bases and J shed 3 bases, with 16 bases lying between them. The CDR3 length is 15 residues. The CDR3 region is CASSRSGAREETQYF. The CDR3 coding sequence is TGCGCCAGCAGCCGTTCAGGGGCGCGGGAAGAGACCCAGTACTTC. Full variable domain (rest looked up from reference TRBV5-1 and TRBJ2-5): KAGVTQTPRYLIKTRGQQVTLSCSPISGHRSVSWYQQTPGQGLQFLFEYFSETQRNKGNFPGRFSGRQFSNSRSEMNVSTLELGDSALYLCASSRSGAREETQYFGPGTRLLVL.

This chain uses TRBV5-1 with TRBJ1-2; no definite D call. Trimming took 3 bases from V and 0 from J, leaving 15 bases between them. The CDR3 is 16 residues long. Germline V gene sequence: CDR1 SGHRS, CDR2 YFSETQ. The CDR3, as DNA: TGCGCCAGCAGCTCCCTCGGTGGCGGAGCTAACTATGGCTACACCTTC. It yields the protein CASSSLGGGANYGYTF.

The chain recombines TRBV6-1 with TRBJ2-1, with TRBD2 matching 11 bases. Germline CDR1 and CDR2: MNHNS and SASEGT. This CDR3 has 18 amino acids. The ends lost 6 bases at V and 3 bases at J; junction bases unmatched: 13. The CDR3 coding sequence is TGTGCCAGCAGCCCCATCCCCCCCGGGACTAGCGGCTACAATGAGCAGTTCTTC. Protein sequence: CASSPIPPGTSGYNEQFF.

This clonotype was recorded a few times. The CDR3 DNA follows: TGTGCCGTGACGGGGGTTGGGGACACTGAAGCTTTCTTT. Its translation is CAVTGVGDTEAFF. The chain uses TRBV10-3 and TRBJ1-1; possibly TRBD1 for D (5 bases). Per germline, CDR1 ENHRY and CDR2 SYGVKD. The CDR3 is 13 amino acids. V shed 11 bases and J shed 3 bases, with 16 bases lying between them.

V usage is TRBV9 and J usage is TRBJ2-1, with D possibly called TRBD1 or TRBD2 (5 bases each). Trimming removed 0 bases from V and 9 bases from J, with 13 bases in between. This CDR3 contains 14 residues. Germline V gene data show CDR1 as SGDLS and CDR2 as YYNGEE. This CDR3 is CASSVESRGVEQFF. CDR3 coding DNA: TGTGCCAGCAGCGTAGAAAGCCGGGGCGTTGAGCAGTTCTTC.

The rearrangement joins TRBV9 to TRBJ2-3, with TRBD2 as a possible D gene (7 bases). Looked up from germline, CDR1 is SGDLS and CDR2 is YYNGEE. Trimming shortened V by 3 bases and J by 0 bases, and 17 bases separated the two germline ends. The CDR3 totals 17 residues. As DNA, the CDR3 is TGTGCCAGCAGCGCCCTGGGGGCAGCGGGGAGCACAGATACGCAGTATTTT. As protein: CASSALGAAGSTDTQYF.

This clonotype has more than one count but fewer than ten. This chain links TRBV7-9 with TRBJ2-1; 9 nucleotides agree with TRBD2. With V trimmed by 5 bases and J by 6 bases, 8 bases remained unmatched. Germline values: CDR1 SEHNR, CDR2 FQNEAQ (reference sequence). The CDR3 sequence is 15 residues long. In nucleotides, the CDR3 is TGTGCCAGCAGCGGCGGGAGGGCCGGTGTCAATGAGCAGTTCTTC. It specifies CASSGGRAGVNEQFF.

This clonotype was counted between two and nine times. This chain connects TRBV6-1 to TRBJ2-1; 14 bases map to TRBD2. The J segment lost 8 bases and the V segment lost 5 bases, leaving 5 bases of the junction unmatched. Germline loops: CDR1 MNHNS, CDR2 SASEGT. The CDR3 extends over 15 amino acids. The CDR3 DNA reads TGTGCCAGCAGTCACGGGACTAGCGGGAGTGATGAGCAGTTCTTC. Translation: CASSHGTSGSDEQFF.

V usage is TRBV20-1 and J usage is TRBJ2-5; D is possibly TRBD2 (6 bases). This CDR3 has 14 amino acids. The germline CDR1 and CDR2 sequences are DFQATT and SNEGSKA (reference sequence). The V and J ends lost 0 bases and 11 bases respectively, with 19 bases between them. This CDR3 is CSARDHGGSYKQYF. The CDR3 region has the DNA TGCAGTGCTAGAGATCATGGGGGGTCCTACAAGCAGTACTTC.

The table lists this clonotype with a few counts. The rearrangement links TRBV13 to TRBJ2-5; 7 bases map to TRBD1. The germline V gene encodes CDR1 PRHDT and CDR2 FYEKMQ (reference sequence). The CDR3 extends over 16 amino acids. V dropped 4 bases and J dropped 4; count of bases not matched to a gene: 12. The CDR3 region has the DNA TGTGCCAGCAGCTCACAGAAACAGGGGCCCGGAGAGACCCAGTACTTC. Protein: CASSSQKQGPGETQYF.

The gene calls are TRBV10-3 and TRBJ1-1; perhaps TRBD1 as D (5 bases). Germline lookup yields CDR1 ENHRY and CDR2 SYGVKD. The CDR3 spans 14 residues. Trimming stripped 7 bases from V and 0 bases from J, with 12 bases between. The CDR3 spells CAITAGHLNTEAFF. The CDR3 region has the DNA TGTGCCATCACGGCGGGGCACTTGAACACTGAAGCTTTCTTT.

The J gene is TRBJ2-1, the V gene TRBV18; 7 nucleotides agree with TRBD1. The V gene end was trimmed by 3 bases and the J gene end by 9 bases; junction bases not matched to a gene: 11. The CDR3 runs 15 residues. From germline, CDR1 is KGHSH and CDR2 LQKENI. The CDR3 region is CASSPTGARSAEQFF. The DNA for the CDR3 is TGTGCCAGCTCACCCACAGGGGCCCGGTCGGCTGAGCAGTTCTTC. Full variable domain (remainder filled in from reference TRBV18 and TRBJ2-1): NAGVMQNPRHLVRRRGQEARLRCSPMKGHSHVYWYRQLPEEGLKFMVYLQKENIIDESGMPKERFSAEFPKEGPSILRIQQVVRGDSAAYFCASSPTGARSAEQFFGPGTRLTVL.

This chain connects TRBV9 to TRBJ2-3, with 7 bases that match TRBD2. The CDR3 extends over 15 amino acids. Trimming removed 2 bases from V and 11 bases from J; junction bases left unmatched: 14. Per germline, CDR1 SGDLS and CDR2 YYNGEE. The CDR3 DNA is TGTGCCAGCAGCGTCACAGATTTTGGCGGGGGTGGGCAGTATTTT. Residues: CASSVTDFGGGGQYF.

The sample holds a few counts of this clonotype. The chain carries TRBV7-2 and TRBJ2-3; D is undetermined. The CDR3 is 15 amino acids. V was cut by 1 base and J by 0 bases, with 8 bases left in between. Germline CDR1 is SGHTA and CDR2 is FQGNSA. Here the CDR3 reads CASSLGSASTDTQYF. DNA of the CDR3: TGTGCCAGCAGCTTAGGGAGTGCTAGCACAGATACGCAGTATTTT.

V gene TRBV24-1 combines with J gene TRBJ2-5; D is perhaps TRBD1 or TRBD2 (6 bases each). The CDR3 is 15 amino acids. V was shortened by 3 bases and J by 6 bases, with 16 bases between the two germline ends. Per the germline V gene, CDR1 is KGHDR and CDR2 is SFDVKD. Here the CDR3 reads CATSDPSGGLKTQYF. The CDR3 DNA follows: TGTGCCACCAGTGATCCTTCTGGGGGGCTAAAGACCCAGTACTTC.

This clonotype showed up just a few times. The chain links TRBV28 to TRBJ1-2; the match to TRBD1 covers 9 bases. The ends lost 5 bases at V and 9 bases at J; junction bases unmatched: 7. Germline V CDR1 and CDR2: MDHEN, SYDVKM. The CDR3 loop spans 13 amino acids. The CDR3 DNA reads TGTGCCAGCAGTCCCCCGGGACAGGGAAGCTACACCTTC. Its translation: CASSPPGQGSYTF.

Points on this clonotype: At one end, the junction sequence differs from germline, possibly due to a read error. The chain recombines TRBV7-6 with TRBJ1-1; 11 bases map to TRBD1. CDR1 and CDR2 (germline): SGHVS, FNYEAQ. There are 15 residues in the CDR3. The CDR3, as DNA: TGTGCCCGCAGCTTATTGGGACAGGGGGGGACTGAAGCTTTCTTT. This codes for CARSLLGQGGTEAFF. Full variable domain (rest looked up from reference TRBV7-6 and TRBJ1-1): GAGVSQSPRYKVTKRGQDVALRCDPISGHVSLYWYRQALGQGPEFLTYFNYEAQQDKSGLPNDRFSAERPEGSISTLTIQRTEQRDSAMYRCARSLLGQGGTEAFFGQGTRLTVV.

This clonotype was observed a few times. The rearrangement links TRBV4-1 to TRBJ2-1, with 8 bases aligning to TRBD2. CDR1 and CDR2 from the germline V gene are MGHRA and YSYEKL. The CDR3 runs 16 residues. V was pared by 3 bases and J by 2 bases, with 6 bases of the junction left unmatched. CDR3 sequence (DNA): TGCGCCAGCAGCCATTTAGCGGGACCCCCCTACAATGAGCAGTTCTTC. It translates to CASSHLAGPPYNEQFF.

This chain links TRBV7-6 with TRBJ2-1; tentative D call: TRBD1 (5 bases). Looked up from germline, CDR1 is SGHVS and CDR2 is FNYEAQ. V lost 1 base to trimming and J lost 7 bases, with 14 bases between them. CDR3 length: 15 residues. CDR3 region: CASSLGPLSGNEQFF. CDR3 in DNA: TGTGCCAGCAGCTTAGGGCCGCTATCAGGGAATGAGCAGTTCTTC.

The CDR3 here is CSARSAGGDGYTF. CDR3 sequence (DNA): TGCAGTGCTAGATCGGCGGGGGGCGATGGCTACACCTTC. The chain employs TRBV20-1 and TRBJ1-2, with a possible D match to TRBD1 (6 bases). Germline assignment: CDR1 DFQATT and CDR2 SNEGSKA (reference sequence). The CDR3 length is 13 residues. The V end was cut by 2 bases, the J end by 6 bases, with 13 bases between.

This clonotype turned up a few times. This rearrangement joins TRBV29-1 to TRBJ2-3; 8 positions match TRBD2. V lost 4 bases, J lost 2 bases, and 14 bases stayed unmatched. This CDR3 region has 17 residues. The germline V gene encodes CDR1 SQVTM and CDR2 ANQGSEA. This CDR3 is CSVGATLAAETTDTQYF. The CDR3 bases are TGCAGCGTTGGGGCTACACTAGCGGCAGAGACCACAGATACGCAGTATTTT.

This clonotype was detected only a few times. J is TRBJ2-5 and V is TRBV12-3 or TRBV12-4; D may be TRBD2 (5 bases). CDR3 length equals 13 residues. Trimming took off 5 bases at V and 5 bases at J, with 12 bases between the two ends. CDR3 in DNA: TGTGCCAGCAGTCGACGTACGGGGGAGACCCAGTACTTC. It yields the protein CASSRRTGETQYF.

This chain joins TRBV5-1 and TRBJ2-1; D not certain. The CDR3 loop spans 15 amino acids. Trimming pared 0 bases from V and 6 bases from J, leaving 13 bases between. CDR1 is SGHRS and CDR2 is YFSETQ in the germline V gene. The CDR3 nucleotides read TGCGCCAGCAGCTTGGCCTCTAGATCCCGCAATGAGCAGTTCTTC. Residues: CASSLASRSRNEQFF.